The 25 T cell receptor beta chains in this list originate from one sample, sequenced in a study of shared clonotypes between healthy human individuals. The naive CD8 population came from CD45RO-negative cells selected for CCR7, without terminally differentiated effector memory CD45RA+ cells. This table comes from immunoSEQ multiplex PCR, and its TCRdb copy is limited to in-frame clones, with some not included. The sample holds about 580,000 clones, 95% to 98% seen once. The specimen sequenced was naive CD8+ T cells sorted from blood. These receptors came from a man aged 25-45 years in good health.

This chain links TRBV7-9 with TRBJ2-1; 8 bases align to TRBD2. Unmatched junction bases numbered 10, after V lost 7 bases and J lost 8 bases. Germline V gene data show CDR1 as SEHNR and CDR2 as FQNEAQ (reference sequence). CDR3 size: 14 residues. CDR3 amino acids: CASNTGGLTDEQFF. CDR3 sequence (DNA): TGTGCCAGCAACACGGGAGGGCTTACGGATGAGCAGTTCTTC.

The J gene is TRBJ1-3, the V gene TRBV27; 7 bases fit TRBD1. Germline V CDR1 and CDR2: MNHEY, SMNVEV (reference sequence). V gave up 5 bases and J gave up 3 bases; unmatched junction bases: 7. CDR3 length: 15 amino acids. The CDR3 loop is CASSPDRVFGNTIYF. CDR3 coding DNA: TGTGCCAGCAGTCCAGACAGGGTGTTTGGAAACACCATATATTTT.

CDR3 bases: TGTGCCAGCAGCCAGTCCCAGGGATTCTCCTACGAGCAGTACTTC. This sequence encodes CASSQSQGFSYEQYF. This chain uses TRBV14 with TRBJ2-7, with D perhaps TRBD1 (5 bases). This CDR3 region has 15 residues. From germline, CDR1 is SGHDN and CDR2 FVKESK. Trimming removed 3 bases at V and 0 bases at J, with 12 bases between.

This clone was seen a single time. This sequence joins TRBV27 and TRBJ2-1; D ambiguous. Germline CDR1 is MNHEY and CDR2 is SMNVEV (reference sequence). V was pared by 6 bases and J by 1 base, with 10 bases between. The CDR3 runs 14 residues. CDR3 sequence (DNA): TGTGCCAGCAGCCCAGCAGTATCCTACAATGAGCAGTTCTTC. Translating it yields CASSPAVSYNEQFF.

This rearrangement joins TRBV4-2 to TRBJ1-2, with 7 bases lining up with TRBD1. Germline CDR1 and CDR2: LGHNA and YNFKEQ. The CDR3 loop spans 15 amino acids. The trim removed 5 bases at V and 9 bases at J, leaving 15 bases unmatched. In nucleotides, the CDR3 is TGTGCCAGCAGCGATACAGGGGCCGGGGTTATGAGCTACACCTTC. Amino acids: CASSDTGAGVMSYTF.

V and J are TRBV6-1 and TRBJ2-1, with D perhaps matching TRBD2 (5 bases). Trimming cost V 10 bases and J 5 bases, with 18 bases left between them. The CDR3 runs to 14 residues. Germline-derived CDR1 and CDR2 are MNHNS and SASEGT. This CDR3 reads CATLFRGWNNEQFF. In nucleotides, the CDR3 is TGTGCCACCCTCTTCCGCGGGTGGAACAATGAGCAGTTCTTC.

As DNA, the CDR3 is TGTGCCAGCAGCGTCGCCGGGAGGGCCGGAGCAGATACGCAGTATTTT. Encoded protein: CASSVAGRAGADTQYF. The rearrangement links TRBV9 to TRBJ2-3, with 8 bases lining up with TRBD2. This CDR3 has 16 residues. V was clipped by 2 bases and J by 4 bases; unmatched bases: 9. Germline V gene lookup returns CDR1 SGDLS and CDR2 YYNGEE.

V is TRBV30 and J is TRBJ1-1; D ambiguous. V lost 3 bases to trimming and J lost 1 base, with 12 bases between them. Germline V lookup: CDR1 GTSNPN, CDR2 SVGIG (reference sequence). The CDR3 contains 14 residues. This chain's CDR3 is CAWSAGVANTEAFF. CDR3 bases: TGTGCCTGGAGCGCGGGAGTGGCGAACACTGAAGCTTTCTTT.

V and J are TRBV27 and TRBJ2-1; 13 bases map to TRBD2. The germline V gene encodes CDR1 MNHEY and CDR2 SMNVEV (reference sequence). The V and J ends lost 7 bases and 5 bases, in that order; junction bases with no gene match: 8. This CDR3 is built from 16 residues. Written as DNA, the CDR3 is TGTGCCAGCAAAAATACCGGGACTAGCGGGAACAATGAGCAGTTCTTC. Protein sequence: CASKNTGTSGNNEQFF.

The gene calls are TRBV9 and TRBJ2-5; 9 bases line up with TRBD2. Looked up from germline, CDR1 is SGDLS and CDR2 is YYNGEE. The CDR3 extends over 17 amino acids. J gave up 5 bases and V 0 bases, and 11 bases lay outside the gene matches. The CDR3 sequence: CASSVVGFSGSGETQYF. DNA of the CDR3: TGTGCCAGCAGCGTAGTAGGGTTTAGCGGGAGCGGGGAGACCCAGTACTTC.

As concerns this clone: Additional DNA sequences in this sample encode the identical CDR3. The chain has TRBV7-9 and TRBJ2-1; D is ambiguous. The CDR3 runs to 12 residues. Germline assignment: CDR1 SEHNR and CDR2 FQNEAQ (reference sequence). V was trimmed by 2 bases and J by 1 base, leaving 0 bases between them. The CDR3 spells CASSLSYNEQFF. CDR3 DNA: TGTGCCAGCAGCTTATCCTACAATGAGCAGTTCTTC.

The chain couples TRBV4-1 to TRBJ2-7, with no clear D. Germline V gene data show CDR1 as MGHRA and CDR2 as YSYEKL. The CDR3 length is 15 residues. Trimming removed 3 bases from V and 2 bases from J, with 14 bases in between. In DNA form, the CDR3 reads TGCGCCAGCAGCCATCCCACCCTCAGCACCTACGAGCAGTACTTC. Encoded protein: CASSHPTLSTYEQYF.

V gene TRBV25-1 combines with J gene TRBJ2-7; D is uncertain. Germline V CDR1 and CDR2: MGHDK, SYGVNS. The V gene lost 8 bases and the J gene lost 2 bases, with 7 bases spanning the gap. The CDR3 extends over 11 amino acids. The DNA for the CDR3 is TGTGCCAGCGGCGGCGCCTACGAGCAGTACTTC. It is translated as CASGGAYEQYF.

The rearrangement uses TRBV19 and TRBJ1-1; D unclear. The V end lost 3 bases, the J end lost 1 base, and 6 bases lay between the germline ends. Germline CDR1 and CDR2: LNHDA and SQIVND (reference sequence). The CDR3 has 13 amino acids. CDR3 sequence (DNA): TGTGCCAGTAGTATGGGTTCGAACACTGAAGCTTTCTTT. This gives the protein CASSMGSNTEAFF.

This clone has just one count. This rearrangement joins TRBV6-1 to TRBJ1-1; the D is unclear. V dropped 3 bases and J dropped 2 bases, with 13 bases sitting between them. The CDR3 spans 15 residues. Germline lookup yields CDR1 MNHNS and CDR2 SASEGT. The DNA of the CDR3 is TGTGCCAGCAGTGAGTGGTTGCCGGGCAACACTGAAGCTTTCTTT. Encoded protein: CASSEWLPGNTEAFF.

The CDR3 protein is CASSLYEGNEQFF. Written as DNA, the CDR3 is TGTGCCAGCAGCTTATACGAGGGGAATGAGCAGTTCTTC. This chain connects TRBV5-4 to TRBJ2-1; D possibly uses TRBD1 or TRBD2 (5 bases each). Trimming pared 2 bases from V and 7 bases from J, leaving 10 bases between. CDR1 and CDR2 (germline): SGHNT, YYREEE (reference sequence). This CDR3 comprises 13 residues.

The chain combines TRBV10-3 with TRBJ1-4; 7 nucleotides agree with TRBD1. The CDR3 spans 16 residues. Trimming removed 6 bases from V and 5 bases from J; junction bases left unmatched: 12. CDR1 and CDR2 (germline): ENHRY, SYGVKD. The CDR3 spells CAISEETGAVNEKLFF. CDR3 DNA: TGTGCCATCAGCGAAGAAACAGGGGCCGTAAATGAAAAACTGTTTTTT.

V usage is TRBV5-1 and J usage is TRBJ2-1, with TRBD2 as a possible D gene (5 bases). The CDR3 is 17 amino acids. From germline, CDR1 is SGHRS and CDR2 YFSETQ. With 4 bases removed from V and 8 bases from J, the gap between germline ends came to 25 bases. This CDR3 is CASSGRIVLEAIDEQFF. The CDR3 coding sequence is TGCGCCAGCAGCGGGCGGATAGTATTGGAGGCAATTGATGAGCAGTTCTTC.

The chain combines TRBV27 with TRBJ2-1; the match to TRBD1 covers 9 bases. The CDR3 totals 18 residues. V shed 4 bases, J shed 4 bases, and the junction held 14 bases outside the gene matches. Germline CDR1 MNHEY, CDR2 SMNVEV (reference sequence). CDR3 sequence (DNA): TGTGCCAGCAGTTCTGGGGGGACAGGGTGGCCCTCATACAATGAGCAGTTCTTC. It yields the protein CASSSGGTGWPSYNEQFF.

The chain is built from TRBV4-1 and TRBJ1-1; D unclear. Trimming removed 3 bases from V and 6 bases from J, with 17 bases in between. The CDR3 loop spans 15 amino acids. CDR1 is MGHRA and CDR2 is YSYEKL in the germline V gene. In DNA form, the CDR3 reads TGCGCCAGCAGCCACTTGGTAGTGGCGTCCTCTGAAGCTTTCTTT. Translation gives CASSHLVVASSEAFF.

This clone appeared once. The chain links TRBV27 to TRBJ1-2; the D gene is possibly TRBD1 (6 bases). The CDR3 loop spans 15 amino acids. V shed 0 bases and J shed 4 bases, with 12 bases lying between them. Germline V gene data show CDR1 as MNHEY and CDR2 as SMNVEV (reference sequence). CDR3 in DNA: TGTGCCAGCAGTTTATCGGGGGGGGGCTCCTATGGCTACACCTTC. Translated: CASSLSGGGSYGYTF.

The chain couples TRBV5-1 to TRBJ1-2; TRBD1 agrees at 9 bases. The CDR3 runs 15 residues. Germline V gene data show CDR1 as SGHRS and CDR2 as YFSETQ. V lost 5 bases and J lost 8; bases outside the gene matches: 13. The CDR3 reads CASRPPGDRVYGYTF. CDR3 coding DNA: TGCGCCAGCAGACCTCCAGGGGACAGGGTATACGGCTACACCTTC.

The chain recombines TRBV28 with TRBJ2-7, with D possibly TRBD2 on 6 matching bases. Germline V gene sequence: CDR1 MDHEN, CDR2 SYDVKM. The CDR3 runs to 16 residues. The V end was cut by 6 bases, the J end by 5 bases, with 23 bases between. The CDR3 is CASREGRGLSIDEQYF. As DNA, the CDR3 is TGTGCCAGCAGGGAGGGACGGGGCCTTAGTATCGACGAGCAGTACTTC.

J is TRBJ2-1 and V is TRBV7-8; perhaps TRBD2 as D (5 bases). Looked up from germline, CDR1 is SGHVS and CDR2 is FQNEAQ. This CDR3 has 15 residues. V was pared by 1 base and J by 3 bases, with 10 bases between. CDR3 sequence: CASSLDEGYYNEQFF. As DNA, the CDR3 is TGTGCCAGCAGCTTAGACGAGGGATACTACAATGAGCAGTTCTTC.

The genes are TRBV6-1 and TRBJ2-5, with 7 bases that match TRBD2. Germline CDR1 reads MNHNS; CDR2 reads SASEGT. Trimming removed 7 bases from V and 2 bases from J; junction bases left unmatched: 10. The CDR3 totals 15 residues. CDR3 nucleotides: TGTGCCAGCACCGGACTGAACGGGAGGCAAGAGACCCAGTACTTC. Translation gives CASTGLNGRQETQYF.